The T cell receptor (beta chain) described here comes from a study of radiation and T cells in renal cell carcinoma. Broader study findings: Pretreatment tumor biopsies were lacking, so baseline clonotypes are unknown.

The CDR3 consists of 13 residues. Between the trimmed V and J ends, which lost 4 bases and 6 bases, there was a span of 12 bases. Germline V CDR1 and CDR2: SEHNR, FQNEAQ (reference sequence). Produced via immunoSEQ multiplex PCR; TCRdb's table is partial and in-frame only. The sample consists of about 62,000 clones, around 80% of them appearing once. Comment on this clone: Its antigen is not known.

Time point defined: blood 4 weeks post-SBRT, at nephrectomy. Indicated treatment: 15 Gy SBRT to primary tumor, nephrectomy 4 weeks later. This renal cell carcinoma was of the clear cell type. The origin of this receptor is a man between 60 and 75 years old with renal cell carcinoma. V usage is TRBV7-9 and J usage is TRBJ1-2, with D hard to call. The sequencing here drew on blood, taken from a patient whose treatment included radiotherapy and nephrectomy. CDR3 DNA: TGTGCCAGCAGCTCGGCAATGGACGATGGCTACACCTTC. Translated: CASSSAMDDGYTF.